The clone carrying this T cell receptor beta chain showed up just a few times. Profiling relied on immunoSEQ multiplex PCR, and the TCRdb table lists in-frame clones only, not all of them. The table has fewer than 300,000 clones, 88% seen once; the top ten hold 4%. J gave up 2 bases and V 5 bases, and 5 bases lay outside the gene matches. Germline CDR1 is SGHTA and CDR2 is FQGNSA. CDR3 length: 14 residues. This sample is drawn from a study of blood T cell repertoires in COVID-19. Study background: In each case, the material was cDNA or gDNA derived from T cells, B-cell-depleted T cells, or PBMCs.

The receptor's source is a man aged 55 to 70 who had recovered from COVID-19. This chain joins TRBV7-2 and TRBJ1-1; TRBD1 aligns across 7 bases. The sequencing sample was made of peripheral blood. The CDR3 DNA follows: TGTGCCAGCAGCCGCCGACAGGGCAACACTGAAGCTTTCTTT. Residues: CASSRRQGNTEAFF.